The 19 T cell receptor beta chains below come from one sample, sequenced in a study of Ad26.COV2.S vaccination and SARS-CoV-2 variants. Specified treatment: roughly 19 received Ad26.COV2.S at low or high dose, single or two shots; 5 received placebo; per-sample allocation not given. Vaccine and placebo recipients were sampled on day 63 after the first injection. This table comes from immunoSEQ multiplex PCR, and its TCRdb copy is limited to in-frame clones, with some not included. The table records hundreds of thousands of clones, 80% to 90% of them present only once. Sample: peripheral blood, taken in a trial of Ad26.COV2.S vaccine versus placebo. Every receptor here comes from a person between 18 and 59 years old who received the Ad26.COV2.S COVID-19 vaccine or a placebo.

The CDR3 sequence: CASSPFQVEMNTEAFF. The DNA for the CDR3 is TGTGCCAGCTCACCTTTTCAGGTTGAAATGAACACTGAAGCTTTCTTT. J is TRBJ1-1 and V is TRBV18; D is unclear. The CDR3 covers 16 residues. V was trimmed by 3 bases and J by 0 bases, leaving 14 bases between them. Per the germline V gene, CDR1 is KGHSH and CDR2 is LQKENI.

Only a few counts were recorded for this clone. This chain joins TRBV15 and TRBJ2-3; D is unresolved. The CDR3 extends over 15 amino acids. The V end lost 0 bases, the J end lost 6 bases, and 13 bases lay between the germline ends. Germline lookup yields CDR1 LNHNV and CDR2 YYDKDF (reference sequence). Here the CDR3 DNA reads TGTGCCACCAGCAGAGATCCGCGTACGCACGATACGCAGTATTTT. Amino acid sequence: CATSRDPRTHDTQYF.

V gene TRBV19 combines with J gene TRBJ2-2, with D possibly matching TRBD2 (8 bases). Trimming cost V 0 bases and J 3 bases, with 14 bases left between them. Germline lookup yields CDR1 LNHDA and CDR2 SQIVND (reference sequence). The CDR3 totals 17 residues. CDR3 protein: CASSIDREGADTGELFF. DNA of the CDR3: TGTGCCAGTAGTATAGATCGGGAGGGGGCTGACACCGGGGAGCTGTTTTTT.

The chain has TRBV6-2 or TRBV6-3 and TRBJ1-5, with 9 nucleotides matching TRBD1. Trimming took 4 bases from V and 6 from J; bases not matched to a gene: 4. The CDR3 sequence is 14 residues long. Germline V gene sequence: CDR1 MNHEY, CDR2 SVGEGT. The CDR3 DNA reads as TGTGCCAGCAGTTCCGGACAGGGGATTCAGCCCCAGCATTTT. Protein product: CASSSGQGIQPQHF.

This clone was counted a single time. The chain recombines TRBV25-1 with TRBJ2-7; D possibly matches TRBD1 or TRBD2 (5 bases each). V lost 10 bases and J lost 2, with 21 bases in between. From germline, CDR1 is MGHDK and CDR2 SYGVNS. CDR3 length equals 15 residues. The CDR3, as DNA: TGTGCCACCGGCTTGGCTAGGGACGCTCCCTACGAGCAGTACGTC. It specifies CATGLARDAPYEQYV.

This clone was seen only a few times. The chain has TRBV9 and TRBJ1-2, with a possible D match to TRBD1 (5 bases). Trimming took 2 bases from V and 3 from J, leaving 8 bases between them. In germline, CDR1 is SGDLS, CDR2 YYNGEE. The CDR3 has 13 residues. The CDR3: CASSVGTDYGYTF. CDR3 sequence (DNA): TGTGCCAGCAGCGTCGGGACGGACTATGGCTACACCTTC. The variable domain in full, with the rest retrieved from reference TRBV9 and TRBJ1-2, is DSGVTQTPKHLITATGQRVTLRCSPRSGDLSVYWYQQSLDQGLQFLIQYYNGEERAKGNILERFSAQQFPDLHSELNLSSLELGDSALYFCASSVGTDYGYTFGSGTRLTVV.

V gene TRBV6-2 or TRBV6-3 combines with J gene TRBJ1-5; D gene ambiguous. The germline gives CDR1 MNHEY, CDR2 SVGEGT. CDR3 length: 13 amino acids. With 3 bases removed from V and 7 bases from J, the gap between germline ends came to 10 bases. In DNA form, the CDR3 reads TGTGCCAGCAGTTATACCGGGGAACAGCCCCAGCATTTT. Protein: CASSYTGEQPQHF.

The genes are TRBV6-2 or TRBV6-3 and TRBJ2-2; unclear D gene. The CDR3 totals 15 residues. Trimming cost V 2 bases and J 1 base, with 8 bases left between them. The germline V gene has CDR1 MNHEY and CDR2 SVGEGT. Here the CDR3 DNA reads TGTGCCAGCAGTTACAGCTCCTTGAACACCGGGGAGCTGTTTTTT. Protein sequence: CASSYSSLNTGELFF.

V and J are TRBV12-3 or TRBV12-4 and TRBJ2-3; no definite D call. Trimming stripped 6 bases from V and 5 bases from J, with 12 bases between. This CDR3 comprises 13 residues. CDR3 nucleotide sequence: TGTGCCAGCAGCACACGGGTTCAAGATACGCAGTATTTT. Its protein product is CASSTRVQDTQYF.

V is TRBV3-1 (or the pseudogene TRBV3-2) and J is TRBJ1-1; D is uncertain. Trimming cost V 1 base and J 4 bases, with 10 bases left between them. Per germline, CDR1 LGHDT and CDR2 YNNKEL (reference sequence). The CDR3 is 14 residues long. The CDR3: CASSQAGRGTEAFF. In nucleotides, the CDR3 is TGTGCCAGCAGCCAAGCAGGACGGGGCACTGAAGCTTTCTTT.

This clone appeared a single time. V usage is TRBV12-5 and J usage is TRBJ2-1; TRBD2 matches 9 bases. V gave up 6 bases and J gave up 4 bases; unmatched junction bases: 7. There are 15 residues in the CDR3. CDR1 and CDR2 (germline): LGHNT, FRNRAP. The CDR3 sequence is CASGGLADSYNEQFF. The CDR3 coding sequence is TGTGCTAGTGGGGGACTAGCAGACTCTTACAATGAGCAGTTCTTC.

The chain uses TRBV12-3 or TRBV12-4 and TRBJ1-1; D not certain. The CDR3 loop spans 13 amino acids. V lost 5 bases and J 2 bases, leaving 9 bases between the germline ends. The CDR3 DNA reads TGTGCCAGCAGTACAGTTATCAACACTGAAGCTTTCTTT. This codes for CASSTVINTEAFF.

The gene calls are TRBV19 and TRBJ1-2; no definite D call. The germline V gene encodes CDR1 LNHDA and CDR2 SQIVND (reference sequence). V was clipped by 3 bases and J by 4 bases, with 9 bases between them. The CDR3 has 13 amino acids. The CDR3 DNA reads as TGTGCCAGTAGTATGGAACGGTCCTATGGCTACACCTTC. As protein: CASSMERSYGYTF.

In its sample, this clone was seen a few times. The chain has TRBV4-2 and TRBJ2-5; the D gene could be TRBD1 or TRBD2 (5 bases each). The germline gives CDR1 LGHNA, CDR2 YNFKEQ. The germline V and J ends were trimmed by 2 bases and 7 bases, with 20 bases remaining between them. CDR3 length: 16 residues. Here the CDR3 DNA reads TGTGCCAGCAGCCAAACACAGGCTTATGGCGAGGGGACCCAGTACTTC. It is translated as CASSQTQAYGEGTQYF.

CDR3 region: CASEVTGRMNTEAFF. The CDR3 DNA reads as TGTGCCAGCGAGGTCACGGGACGGATGAACACTGAAGCTTTCTTT. The chain carries TRBV28 and TRBJ1-1, with D tentatively TRBD1 (5 bases). The CDR3 runs 15 residues. Germline values: CDR1 MDHEN, CDR2 SYDVKM. Trimming stripped 8 bases from V and 0 bases from J, with 16 bases between. The full variable domain, completed using reference TRBV28 and TRBJ1-1, is DVKVTQSSRYLVKRTGEKVFLECVQDMDHENMFWYRQDPGLGLRLIYFSYDVKMKEKGDIPEGYSVSREKKERFSLILESASTNQTSMYLCASEVTGRMNTEAFFGQGTRLTVV.

The chain recombines TRBV18 with TRBJ2-5; D remains unclear. Trimming shortened V by 4 bases and J by 4 bases, and 13 bases separated the two germline ends. Germline V CDR1 and CDR2: KGHSH, LQKENI. This CDR3 spans 14 amino acids. The CDR3 DNA follows: TGTGCCAGCTCACTCGGCCCCCAGACAGAGACCCAGTACTTC. It yields the protein CASSLGPQTETQYF.

CDR3 region: CASSLKFGQATSTDTQYF. CDR3 nucleotides: TGTGCCAGCAGTTTAAAATTTGGGCAAGCCACTAGCACAGATACGCAGTATTTT. The V and J genes are TRBV27 and TRBJ2-3, with unresolved D. The CDR3 contains 18 residues. Trimming shortened V by 2 bases and J by 0 bases, and 18 bases separated the two germline ends. Germline values: CDR1 MNHEY, CDR2 SMNVEV (reference sequence).

V is TRBV28 and J is TRBJ1-2; no reliable D call. Germline V gene lookup returns CDR1 MDHEN and CDR2 SYDVKM. The germline V and J ends were trimmed by 5 bases and 7 bases, with 17 bases remaining between them. The CDR3 has 14 amino acids. The CDR3 bases are TGTGCCAGCAGTCCCCCCAACCGGGGTCCTGGCTACACCTTC. It yields the protein CASSPPNRGPGYTF.

The genes are TRBV5-1 and TRBJ1-2; no reliable D call. Trimming took off 0 bases at V and 5 bases at J, with 14 bases between the two ends. Germline CDR1 is SGHRS and CDR2 is YFSETQ. The CDR3 length is 15 residues. The CDR3, as DNA: TGCGCCAGCAGCTTGGGGCAGCTTATAAGATATGGCTACACCTTC. Protein: CASSLGQLIRYGYTF.